This TCR beta chain was recorded in a study of beta chain features in type 1 diabetes (dated by TCRdb to 2017 to 2018). Background for the entire study: Patients and healthy donors did not differ in mean age, gender distribution, total cell number or subset yield. Across all samples, 90 million to 130 million sorted cells were examined, and cell number per subset correlated strongly with RNA yield. The study compared TCRB repertoires of sorted circulating CD4+ T cell subsets between recently diagnosed type 1 diabetes patients and matched healthy donors. Naive and central memory subsets were obtained from all 30 or so donors, but regulatory and stem cell-like memory subsets were isolated from only 8 patients and 8 healthy donors. What the work shows at the level of the full study, not this receptor alone: Because cDNA rather than genomic DNA was sequenced, highly expressing activated cells could have been over-represented, although no difference in activation and CD3 levels was found between groups. Type 1 diabetes patients showed a moderate but significant shortening of TCRB CDR3 length in all four CD4+ subsets. Naive, central memory and regulatory TCRB repertoires appeared more similar among patients than among healthy donors. At VDJ recombination sites, type 1 diabetes patients had fewer insertions and more deleted nucleotides, which implies abnormalities in thymic rearrangement. Because the HLA sub-analyses included only small numbers of individuals, any influence of HLA type on TCRB rearrangement was left unresolved. PCR might favor shorter templates, but patient and control samples were amplified and corrected together, so any skew would affect both groups equally.

Each donor gave one peripheral blood draw, averaging about 100 mL, which was collected into heparinised tubes. Naive, central memory, regulatory and stem cell-like memory CD4+ T cells were sorted on a BD FACSAria II using a panel including CD45RO, CCR7, CD25, CD127, CD95 and CD27. All sorted populations exceeded 98% purity. PBMCs were isolated immediately by Lymphoprep density gradient centrifugation and stained directly without culture. So that batch effects would be minimized, each experiment stained and sorted samples in pairs, pairing one healthy donor with one patient. This clone was picked up a small number of times. Which antigen it targets is not known. No much larger clonotype is one base removed from it; base qualities were not supplied. The CDR3 sequence holds 18 residues, the cysteine and phenylalanine included. Only CDR3 DNA remains: 54 bases, in frame from the first base. From a lookup of the germline V gene, CDR1 and CDR2 are MDHEN and SYDVKM. V loses 1 base of germline sequence and J loses 0 bases, and the interval between the two ends is 13 bases.

All of the isolated RNA was reverse transcribed with the High Capacity cDNA Reverse Transcription Kit, so expressed TCRB transcripts were sequenced. Naive, central memory and regulatory T cell samples underwent deep immunoSEQ sequencing, averaging roughly 3.4 million total reads per sample. After sorted cells were lysed in RLT buffer, RNA was extracted with DNase-treated RNeasy Micro or Mini kits, with the choice depending on cell number. To prevent cross-contamination, every cell subset was processed on its own, while patient and healthy donor samples were processed together. The immunoSEQ multiplex PCR was used to amplify TCRB sequences from cDNA, generating 87-bp fragments that spanned the CDR3 region. Sequencing of the amplicons was done on the Illumina HiSeq platform. The paper's processing steps were these. PCR bias was computationally corrected using synthetic template baselines, reads within Hamming distance 2 were collapsed, and singletons that could not be merged were discarded. By aligning reads against IMGT, V, D and J genes, CDR3 length, and insertions or deletions at six rearrangement sites were assigned. Within each subset, clonotype counts were normalized to sorted cell number, after which true diversity and Gini coefficients were computed with the tcR R package. Repertoire sharing was quantified using the overlap coefficient calculated on TCRB nucleotide sequences. Out-of-frame TCRB sequences from naive cells were analyzed as a proxy for the pre-selection repertoire. The clones in this table, taken by TCRdb from immuneACCESS, are in-frame only. Not every clone is retained; where verified, under half of the shortfall comes from an unresolved V gene, and the cause of the rest is unknown. V, J and clone size reflect that table, while D and trimming were determined from the DNA. The sample contains around 650,000 clones, around 12% of them found a single time. The ten largest clones take up 0.095% to 0.15% of the sample.

The rearrangement combines TRBV28 with TRBJ2-6; D gene: possibly TRBD1, on 6 matching bases. This TCR derives from a young man with type 1 diabetes. Sequenced sample: naive CD4+ T cells from blood. The cell subset or site label for this specimen denotes: true naive CD4+ T cells. The DNA is as follows: TGTGCCAGCAGTTTATCACAGGGTGCCCCCTCTGGGGCCAACGTCCTGACTTTC. Translated, it reads CASSLSQGAPSGANVLTF.